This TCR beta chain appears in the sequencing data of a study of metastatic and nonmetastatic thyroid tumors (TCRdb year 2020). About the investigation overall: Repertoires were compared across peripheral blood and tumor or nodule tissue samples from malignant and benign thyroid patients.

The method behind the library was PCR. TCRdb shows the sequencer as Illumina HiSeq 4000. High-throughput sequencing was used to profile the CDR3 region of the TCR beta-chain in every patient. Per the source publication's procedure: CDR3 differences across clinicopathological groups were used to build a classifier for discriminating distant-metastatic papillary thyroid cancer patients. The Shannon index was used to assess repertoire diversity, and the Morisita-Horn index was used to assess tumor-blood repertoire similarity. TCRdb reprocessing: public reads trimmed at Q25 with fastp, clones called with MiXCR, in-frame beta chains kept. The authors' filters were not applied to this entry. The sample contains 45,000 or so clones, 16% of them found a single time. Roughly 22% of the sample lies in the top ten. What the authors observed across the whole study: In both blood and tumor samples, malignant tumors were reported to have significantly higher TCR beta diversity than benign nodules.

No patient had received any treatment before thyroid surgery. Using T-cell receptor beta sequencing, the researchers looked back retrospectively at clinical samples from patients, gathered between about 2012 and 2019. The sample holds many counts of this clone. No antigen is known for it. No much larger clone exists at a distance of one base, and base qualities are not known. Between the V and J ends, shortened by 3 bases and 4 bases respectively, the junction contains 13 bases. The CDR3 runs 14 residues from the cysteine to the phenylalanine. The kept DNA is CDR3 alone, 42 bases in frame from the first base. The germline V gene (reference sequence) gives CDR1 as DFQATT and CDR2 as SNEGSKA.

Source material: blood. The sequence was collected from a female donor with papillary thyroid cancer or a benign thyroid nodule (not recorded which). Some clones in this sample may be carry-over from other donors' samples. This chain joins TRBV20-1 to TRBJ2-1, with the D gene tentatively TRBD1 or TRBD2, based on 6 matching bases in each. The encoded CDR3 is CSASRGEPYNEQFF. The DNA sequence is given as TGCAGTGCTAGTAGGGGGGAGCCTTACAATGAGCAGTTCTTC.